This paragraph reports one T cell receptor beta chain. This sample is drawn from a study of CD8 T cells in Susac syndrome. cDNA came from roughly 0.47 to 1 ug RNA primed by random hexamers. MiXCR, applied by TCRdb to the immunoSEQ multiplex PCR reads, yields one record per CDR3 protein. The table has under 150,000 distinct CDR3 sequences, around 95% seen once. This CDR3 comprises 14 residues. CDR1 is DFQATT, CDR2 SNEGSKA, per germline (reference sequence). The V end lost 4 bases, the J end lost 4 bases, and 14 bases lay between the germline ends. This TCR came from a human donor with Susac syndrome. The source material was CD4+ T cells from PBMCs. This sequence joins TRBV20-1 and TRBJ1-5; TRBD1 might be the D (5 bases). This CDR3 is CSATTGTLNQPQHF. In nucleotides, the CDR3 is TGCAGTGCTACGACCGGGACTCTTAATCAGCCCCAGCATTTT.